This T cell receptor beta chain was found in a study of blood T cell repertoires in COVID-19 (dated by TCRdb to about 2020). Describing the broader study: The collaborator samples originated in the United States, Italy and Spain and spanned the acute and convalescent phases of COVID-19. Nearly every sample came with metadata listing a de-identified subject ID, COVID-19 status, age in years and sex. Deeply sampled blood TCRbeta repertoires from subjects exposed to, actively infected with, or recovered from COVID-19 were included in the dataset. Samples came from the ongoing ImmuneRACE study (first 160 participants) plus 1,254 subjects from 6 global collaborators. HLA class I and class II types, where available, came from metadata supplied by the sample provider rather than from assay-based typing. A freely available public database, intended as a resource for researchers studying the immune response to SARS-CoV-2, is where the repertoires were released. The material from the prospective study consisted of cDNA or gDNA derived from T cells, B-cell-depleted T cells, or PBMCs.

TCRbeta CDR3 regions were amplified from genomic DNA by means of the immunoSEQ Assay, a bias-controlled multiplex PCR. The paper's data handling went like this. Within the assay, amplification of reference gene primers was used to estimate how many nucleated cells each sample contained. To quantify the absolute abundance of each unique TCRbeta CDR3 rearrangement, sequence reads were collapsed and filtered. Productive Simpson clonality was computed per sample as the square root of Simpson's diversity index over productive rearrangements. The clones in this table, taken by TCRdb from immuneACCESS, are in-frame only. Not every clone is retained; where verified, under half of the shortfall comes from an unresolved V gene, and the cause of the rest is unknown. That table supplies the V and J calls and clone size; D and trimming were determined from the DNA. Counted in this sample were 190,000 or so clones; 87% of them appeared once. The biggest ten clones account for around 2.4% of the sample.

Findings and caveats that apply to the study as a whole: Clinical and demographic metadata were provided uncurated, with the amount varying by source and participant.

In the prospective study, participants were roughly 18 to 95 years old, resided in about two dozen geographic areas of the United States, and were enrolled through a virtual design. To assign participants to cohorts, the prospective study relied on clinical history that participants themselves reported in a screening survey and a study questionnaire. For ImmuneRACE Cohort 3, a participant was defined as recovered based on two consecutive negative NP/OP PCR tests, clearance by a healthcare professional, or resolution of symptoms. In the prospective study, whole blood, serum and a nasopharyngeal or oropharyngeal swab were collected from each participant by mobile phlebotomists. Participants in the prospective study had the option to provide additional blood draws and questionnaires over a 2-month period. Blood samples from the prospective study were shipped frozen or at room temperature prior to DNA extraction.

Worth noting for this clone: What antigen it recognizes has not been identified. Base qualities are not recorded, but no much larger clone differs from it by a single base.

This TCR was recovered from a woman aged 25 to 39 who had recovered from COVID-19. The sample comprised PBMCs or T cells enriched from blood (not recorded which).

The bases read TGTGCCAGCAGCTTGGGTAGCGGGAGAACAGATACGCAGTATTTT. Translated, this gives CASSLGSGRTDTQYF. The chain uses TRBV5-4 and TRBJ2-3, and TRBD2 aligns with 9 junction nucleotides. The CDR3 holds 15 amino acids from the cysteine to the phenylalanine. Left in the record is the CDR3 DNA by itself, 45 bases read in frame from the first base. At the junction V is shortened by 0 bases and J by 3 bases; bases outside the gene matches: 2. Via the germline V gene (reference sequence), CDR1 is SGHNT and CDR2 YYREEE.